The entry below describes one TCR beta chain. Its target is not known. Germline lookup yields CDR1 SGHNT and CDR2 YENEEA. Trimming pared 4 bases from V and 0 bases from J, leaving 8 bases between. The CDR3 runs 14 residues. Pooled together were second doses at about 4 or about 12 weeks. This sample is drawn from a study of T cell responses to AZD1222 COVID-19 vaccine. Libraries were prepared by immunoSEQ multiplex PCR; TCRdb keeps only in-frame clonotypes and omits some of them. The sample has 120,000 or so clones; around 84% are singletons. Findings and limits, study-wide: Recipients of two AZD1222 doses showed rising Spike-specific TCR breadth and depth. Targets within unmutated variant regions were reportedly found for nearly half of spike-specific TCRs.

The specimen comprised peripheral blood, sampled 28 days after the second AZD1222 dose. The origin of this receptor is an adult who received the AZD1222 COVID-19 vaccine. V usage is TRBV11-3 and J usage is TRBJ2-3; D uncertain. The CDR3 DNA sequence: TGTGCCAGCAGCTCTCAATCTAGCACAGATACGCAGTATTTT. It codes for CASSSQSSTDTQYF.